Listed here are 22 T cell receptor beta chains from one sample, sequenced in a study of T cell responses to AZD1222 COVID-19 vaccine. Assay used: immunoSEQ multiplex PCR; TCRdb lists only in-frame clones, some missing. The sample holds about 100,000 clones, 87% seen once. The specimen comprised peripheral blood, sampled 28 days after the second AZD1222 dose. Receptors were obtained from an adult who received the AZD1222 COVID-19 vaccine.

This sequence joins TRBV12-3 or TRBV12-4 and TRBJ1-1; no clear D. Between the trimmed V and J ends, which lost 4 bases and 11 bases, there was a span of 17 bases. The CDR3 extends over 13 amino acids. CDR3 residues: CASSSLDSQRAFF. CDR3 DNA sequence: TGTGCCAGCAGTTCCCTGGACTCTCAAAGGGCTTTCTTT.

The CDR3 nucleotides read TGTGCCAGCAGTTACGGGACAGAAGCCTACGAGCAGTACTTC. Protein: CASSYGTEAYEQYF. The V and J genes are TRBV6-5 and TRBJ2-7, with TRBD1 matching over 7 bases. Germline CDR1 MNHEY, CDR2 SVGAGI. The CDR3 totals 14 residues. V trimming: 2 bases; J trimming: 2 bases; junction bases outside the gene matches: 3.

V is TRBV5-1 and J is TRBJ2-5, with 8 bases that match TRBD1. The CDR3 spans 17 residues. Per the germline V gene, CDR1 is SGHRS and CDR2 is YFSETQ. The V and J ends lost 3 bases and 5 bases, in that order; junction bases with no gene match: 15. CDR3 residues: CASSSLPGQGARETQYF. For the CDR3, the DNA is TGCGCCAGCAGCTCTCTCCCTGGGCAGGGGGCGAGGGAGACCCAGTACTTC. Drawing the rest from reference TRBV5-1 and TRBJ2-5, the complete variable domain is KAGVTQTPRYLIKTRGQQVTLSCSPISGHRSVSWYQQTPGQGLQFLFEYFSETQRNKGNFPGRFSGRQFSNSRSEMNVSTLELGDSALYLCASSSLPGQGARETQYFGPGTRLLVL.

CDR3 DNA: TGTGCCAGCAGCCAAGAGGTCGGGAGCTACAATGAGCAGTTCTTC. This gives the protein CASSQEVGSYNEQFF. The chain employs TRBV3-1 (or the pseudogene TRBV3-2) and TRBJ2-1, with TRBD2 as a possible D gene (6 bases). V was shortened by 0 bases and J by 3 bases, with 9 bases between the two germline ends. This CDR3 comprises 15 residues. The germline V gene encodes CDR1 LGHDT and CDR2 YNNKEL (reference sequence).

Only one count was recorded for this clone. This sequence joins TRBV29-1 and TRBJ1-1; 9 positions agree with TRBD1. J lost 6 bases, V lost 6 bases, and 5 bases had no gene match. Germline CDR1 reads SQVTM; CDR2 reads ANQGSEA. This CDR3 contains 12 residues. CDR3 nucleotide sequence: TGCAGCGTAACCGGGACAGGGTCTGAAGCTTTCTTT. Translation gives CSVTGTGSEAFF.

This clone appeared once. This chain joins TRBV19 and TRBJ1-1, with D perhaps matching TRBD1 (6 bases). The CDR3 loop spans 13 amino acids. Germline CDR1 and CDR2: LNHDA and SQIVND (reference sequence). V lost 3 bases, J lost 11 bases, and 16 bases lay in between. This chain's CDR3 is CASSILGGAEAFF. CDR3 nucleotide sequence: TGTGCCAGTAGTATTTTAGGGGGGGCGGAGGCTTTCTTT.

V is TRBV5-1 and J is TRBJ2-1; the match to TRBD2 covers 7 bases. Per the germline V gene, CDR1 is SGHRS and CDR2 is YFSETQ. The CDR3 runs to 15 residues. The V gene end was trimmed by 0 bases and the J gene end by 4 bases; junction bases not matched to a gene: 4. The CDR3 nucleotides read TGCGCCAGCAGCTTGGACCTAGCGGAATACAATGAGCAGTTCTTC. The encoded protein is CASSLDLAEYNEQFF.

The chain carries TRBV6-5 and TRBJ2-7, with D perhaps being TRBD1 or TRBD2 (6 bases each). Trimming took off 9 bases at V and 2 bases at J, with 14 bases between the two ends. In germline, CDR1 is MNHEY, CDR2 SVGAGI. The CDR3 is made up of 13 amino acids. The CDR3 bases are TGTGCCAGTGGGGGGCACATAACCTACGAGCAGTACTTC. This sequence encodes CASGGHITYEQYF.

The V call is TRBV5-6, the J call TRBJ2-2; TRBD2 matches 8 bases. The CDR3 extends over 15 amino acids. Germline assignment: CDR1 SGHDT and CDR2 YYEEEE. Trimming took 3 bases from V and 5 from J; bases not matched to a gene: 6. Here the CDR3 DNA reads TGTGCCAGCAGCTCTCTAGCGGGTGCTACCGGGGAGCTGTTTTTT. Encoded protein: CASSSLAGATGELFF.

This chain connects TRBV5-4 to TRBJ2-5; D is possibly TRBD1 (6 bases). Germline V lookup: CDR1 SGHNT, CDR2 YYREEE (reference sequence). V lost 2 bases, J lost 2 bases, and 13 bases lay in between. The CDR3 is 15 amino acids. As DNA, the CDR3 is TGTGCCAGCAGCTTTTACAGGGTTGAACAAGAGACCCAGTACTTC. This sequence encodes CASSFYRVEQETQYF.

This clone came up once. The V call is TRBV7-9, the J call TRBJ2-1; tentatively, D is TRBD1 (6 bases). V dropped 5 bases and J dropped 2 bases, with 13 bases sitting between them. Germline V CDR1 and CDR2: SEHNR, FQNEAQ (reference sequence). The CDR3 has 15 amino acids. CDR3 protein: CASSPAGTPYNEQFF. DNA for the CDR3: TGTGCCAGCAGCCCCGCCGGGACACCCTACAATGAGCAGTTCTTC.

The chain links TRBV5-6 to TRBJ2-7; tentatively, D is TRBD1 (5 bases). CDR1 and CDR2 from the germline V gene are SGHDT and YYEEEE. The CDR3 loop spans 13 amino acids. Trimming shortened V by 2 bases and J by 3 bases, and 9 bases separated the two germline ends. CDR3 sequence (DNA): TGTGCCAGCAGCTTCAGAGACAGCTACGAGCAGTACTTC. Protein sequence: CASSFRDSYEQYF.

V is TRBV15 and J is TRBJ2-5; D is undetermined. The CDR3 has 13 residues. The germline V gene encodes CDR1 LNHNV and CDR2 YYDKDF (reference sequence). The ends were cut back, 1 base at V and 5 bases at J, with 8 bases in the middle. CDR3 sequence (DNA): TGTGCCACCAGCAGAGGCATAGGGGAGACCCAGTACTTC. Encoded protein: CATSRGIGETQYF.

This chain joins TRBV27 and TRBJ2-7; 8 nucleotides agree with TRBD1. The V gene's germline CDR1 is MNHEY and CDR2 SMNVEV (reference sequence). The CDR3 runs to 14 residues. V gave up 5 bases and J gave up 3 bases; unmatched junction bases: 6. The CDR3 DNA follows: TGTGCCAGCAGTCCGGGGACAGGTGGCTACGAGCAGTACTTC. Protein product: CASSPGTGGYEQYF.

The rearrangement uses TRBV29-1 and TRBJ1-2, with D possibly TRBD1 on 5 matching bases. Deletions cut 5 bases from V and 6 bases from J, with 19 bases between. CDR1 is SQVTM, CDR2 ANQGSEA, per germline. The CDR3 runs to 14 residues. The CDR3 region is CSVPRDEMGDGYTF. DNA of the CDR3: TGCAGCGTTCCCCGGGACGAGATGGGTGATGGCTACACCTTC.

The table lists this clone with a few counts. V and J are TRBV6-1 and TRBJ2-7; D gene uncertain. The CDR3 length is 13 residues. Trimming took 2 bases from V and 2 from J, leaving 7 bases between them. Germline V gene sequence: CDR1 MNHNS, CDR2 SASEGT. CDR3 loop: CASSEQTAYEQYF. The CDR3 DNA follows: TGTGCCAGCAGTGAACAGACGGCCTACGAGCAGTACTTC.

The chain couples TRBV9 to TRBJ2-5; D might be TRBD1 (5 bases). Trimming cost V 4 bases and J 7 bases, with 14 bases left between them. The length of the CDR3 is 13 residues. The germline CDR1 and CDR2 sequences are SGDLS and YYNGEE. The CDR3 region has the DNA TGTGCCAGCAGCTCCAGGGTCTCGGGGACCCAGTACTTC. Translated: CASSSRVSGTQYF.

CDR3 DNA: TGTGCCAGCAGTGAATACAGGGACAGGGGATCCTACGAGCAGTACTTC. Translation gives CASSEYRDRGSYEQYF. The rearrangement joins TRBV25-1 to TRBJ2-7; 10 positions agree with TRBD1. The CDR3 length is 16 residues. CDR1 and CDR2 from the germline V gene are MGHDK and SYGVNS. Germline trimming cut 0 bases from V and 1 base from J; bases unmatched to any gene: 3.

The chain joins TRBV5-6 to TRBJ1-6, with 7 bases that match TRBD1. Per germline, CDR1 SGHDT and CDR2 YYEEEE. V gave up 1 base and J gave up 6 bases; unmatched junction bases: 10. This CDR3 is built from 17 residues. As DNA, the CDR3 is TGTGCCAGCAGCTTGAGGCCCGGGACAGTTATTAATTCACCCCTCCACTTT. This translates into CASSLRPGTVINSPLHF. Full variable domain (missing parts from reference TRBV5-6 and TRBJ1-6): DAGVTQSPTHLIKTRGQQVTLRCSPKSGHDTVSWYQQALGQGPQFIFQYYEEEERQRGNFPDRFSGHQFPNYSSELNVNALLLGDSALYLCASSLRPGTVINSPLHFGNGTRLTVT.

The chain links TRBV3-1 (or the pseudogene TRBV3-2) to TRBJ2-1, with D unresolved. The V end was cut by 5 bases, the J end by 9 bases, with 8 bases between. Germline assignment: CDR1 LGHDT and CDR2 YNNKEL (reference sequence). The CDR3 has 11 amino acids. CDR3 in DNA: TGTGCCAGCAGCTCCGATGGTGAGCAGTTCTTC. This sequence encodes CASSSDGEQFF.

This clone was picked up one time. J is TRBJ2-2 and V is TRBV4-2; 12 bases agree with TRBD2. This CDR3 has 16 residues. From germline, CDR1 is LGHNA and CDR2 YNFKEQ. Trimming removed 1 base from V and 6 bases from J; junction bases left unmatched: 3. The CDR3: CASSQALAGGPGELFF. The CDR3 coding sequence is TGTGCCAGCAGCCAAGCACTAGCGGGGGGCCCCGGGGAGCTGTTTTTT.

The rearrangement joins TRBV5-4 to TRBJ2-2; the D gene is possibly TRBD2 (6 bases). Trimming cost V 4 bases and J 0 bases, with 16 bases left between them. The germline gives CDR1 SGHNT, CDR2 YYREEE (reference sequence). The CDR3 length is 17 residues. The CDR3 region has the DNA TGTGCCAGCAGCGACGATTTAGCGGCCTCGAACACCGGGGAGCTGTTTTTT. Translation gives CASSDDLAASNTGELFF.